This TCR beta chain was sequenced in a study of radiotherapy plus CTLA-4 blockade in lung cancer. Here immunoSEQ multiplex PCR was the method, and the copy in TCRdb shows in-frame clones only, minus some. The sample yields more than 75,000 clones, around 84% seen once. Study-level findings and limits: Early clonal dynamics of blood T cells, together with interferon-beta, were reported as the best response predictor.

This clone turned up a few times. Its antigen is not identified. The CDR3 runs to 15 residues. Per germline, CDR1 MGHRA and CDR2 YSYEKL. V was trimmed by 1 base and J by 4 bases, leaving 12 bases between them. The material sequenced was peripheral blood, taken from a patient treated with radiotherapy plus ipilimumab. The source of this sequence is a human donor with non-small cell lung cancer who had stable disease on radiotherapy plus ipilimumab. This chain links TRBV4-1 with TRBJ2-3, with D perhaps TRBD1 or TRBD2 (5 bases each). Here the CDR3 DNA reads TGCGCCAGCAGCCAAGTTAGGGGACCGCCAGATACGCAGTATTTT. Its translation: CASSQVRGPPDTQYF.